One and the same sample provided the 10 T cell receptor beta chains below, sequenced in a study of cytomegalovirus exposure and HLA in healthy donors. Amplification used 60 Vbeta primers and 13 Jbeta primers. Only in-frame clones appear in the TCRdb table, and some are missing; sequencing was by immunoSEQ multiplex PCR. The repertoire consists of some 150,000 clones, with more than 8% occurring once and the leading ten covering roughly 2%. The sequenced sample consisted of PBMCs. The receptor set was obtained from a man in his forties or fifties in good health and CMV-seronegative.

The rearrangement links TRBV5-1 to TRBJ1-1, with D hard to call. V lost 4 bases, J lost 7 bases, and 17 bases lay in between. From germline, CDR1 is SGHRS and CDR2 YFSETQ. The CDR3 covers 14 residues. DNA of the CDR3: TGCGCCAGCAGCAGAGGACTACTTGACGGTGAAGCTTTCTTT. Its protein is CASSRGLLDGEAFF.

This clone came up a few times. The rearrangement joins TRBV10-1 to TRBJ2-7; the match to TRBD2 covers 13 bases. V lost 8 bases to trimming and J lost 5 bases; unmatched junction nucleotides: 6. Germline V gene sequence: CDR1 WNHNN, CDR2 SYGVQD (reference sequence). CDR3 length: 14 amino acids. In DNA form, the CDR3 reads TGCGCCAGCCTCCCGGGGACTAGCGGGGACGAGCAGTACTTC. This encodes CASLPGTSGDEQYF.

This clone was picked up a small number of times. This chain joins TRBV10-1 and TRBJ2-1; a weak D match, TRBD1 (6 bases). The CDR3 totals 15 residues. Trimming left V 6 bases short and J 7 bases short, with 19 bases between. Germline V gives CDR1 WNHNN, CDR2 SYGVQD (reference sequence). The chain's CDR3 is CASSPGLQGSNEQFF. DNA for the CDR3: TGCGCCAGCAGCCCCGGCCTCCAGGGGTCAAATGAGCAGTTCTTC.

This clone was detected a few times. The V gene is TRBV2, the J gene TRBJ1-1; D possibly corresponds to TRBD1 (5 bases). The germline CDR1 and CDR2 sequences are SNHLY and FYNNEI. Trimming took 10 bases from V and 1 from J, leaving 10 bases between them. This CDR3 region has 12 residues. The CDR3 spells CATPDKNTEAFF. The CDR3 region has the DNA TGTGCCACTCCGGACAAGAACACTGAAGCTTTCTTT.

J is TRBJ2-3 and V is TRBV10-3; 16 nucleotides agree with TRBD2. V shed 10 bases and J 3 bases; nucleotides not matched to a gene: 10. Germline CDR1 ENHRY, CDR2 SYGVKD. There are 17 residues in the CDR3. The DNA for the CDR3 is TGTGCCACGTACGGGACTAGCGGGGGGGCGTTGACAGATACGCAGTATTTT. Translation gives CATYGTSGGALTDTQYF.

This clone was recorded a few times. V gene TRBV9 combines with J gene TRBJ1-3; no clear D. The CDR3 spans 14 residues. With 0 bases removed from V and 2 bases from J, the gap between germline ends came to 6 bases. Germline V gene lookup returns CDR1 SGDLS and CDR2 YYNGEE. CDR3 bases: TGTGCCAGCAGCGTAGGAGGAGCTGGAAACACCATATATTTT. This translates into CASSVGGAGNTIYF.

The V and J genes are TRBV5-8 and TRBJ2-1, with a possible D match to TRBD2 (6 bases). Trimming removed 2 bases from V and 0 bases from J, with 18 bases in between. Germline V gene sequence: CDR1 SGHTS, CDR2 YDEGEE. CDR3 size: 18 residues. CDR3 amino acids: CASSFSAIAVSSYNEQFF. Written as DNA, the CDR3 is TGTGCCAGCAGCTTTTCAGCTATAGCGGTTTCCTCCTACAATGAGCAGTTCTTC.

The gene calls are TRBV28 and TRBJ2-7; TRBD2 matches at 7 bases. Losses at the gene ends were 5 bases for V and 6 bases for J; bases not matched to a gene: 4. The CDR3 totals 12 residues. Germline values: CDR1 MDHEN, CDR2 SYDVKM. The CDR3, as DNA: TGTGCCAGCAGTAAGGGACTACCCGAGCAGTACTTC. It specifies CASSKGLPEQYF.

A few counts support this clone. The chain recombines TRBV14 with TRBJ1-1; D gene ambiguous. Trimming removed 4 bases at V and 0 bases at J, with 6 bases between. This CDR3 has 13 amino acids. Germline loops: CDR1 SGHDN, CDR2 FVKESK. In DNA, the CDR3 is TGTGCCAGCAGCCGAGGCCTGAACACTGAAGCTTTCTTT. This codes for CASSRGLNTEAFF.

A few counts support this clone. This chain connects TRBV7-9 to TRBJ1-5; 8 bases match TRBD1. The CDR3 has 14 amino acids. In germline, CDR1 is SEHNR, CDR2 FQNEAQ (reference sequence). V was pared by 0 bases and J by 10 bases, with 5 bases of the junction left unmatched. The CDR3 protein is CASSLASQGAPQHF. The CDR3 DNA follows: TGTGCCAGCAGCTTAGCCTCCCAGGGGGCTCCCCAGCATTTT. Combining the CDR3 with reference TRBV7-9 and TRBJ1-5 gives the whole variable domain DTGVSQNPRHKITKRGQNVTFRCDPISEHNRLYWYRQTLGQGPEFLTYFQNEAQLEKSRLLSDRFSAERPKGSFSTLEIQRTEQGDSAMYLCASSLASQGAPQHFGDGTRLSIL.